This T cell receptor (beta chain) was documented in a study of Graves' ophthalmopathy and Graves' hyperthyroidism. The wider study: Peripheral blood was obtained at first diagnosis, ahead of any treatment. Regarding the study as a whole: Blood repertoires reportedly contained most expanded thyroid clonotypes above 0.001 frequency.

The germline V and J ends were trimmed by 0 bases and 7 bases, with 13 bases remaining between them. Germline V lookup: CDR1 MNHEY, CDR2 SVGAGI. The CDR3 is 15 residues long. This clonotype was observed at least ten times. Its antigen is unidentified. For repertoire sequencing, the TCR beta CDR3 regions were amplified from RNA transcripts. An opening RT-PCR round employed HTBI primers and preceded a second-round multiplex PCR. TCRdb re-derived calls from the multiplex PCR reads in MiXCR, one entry per CDR3 protein. This table has about 340,000 distinct CDR3 sequences, 15% to 20% appearing once. The clonotype originates from an adult man with Graves' ophthalmopathy. The sample was peripheral blood. This chain joins TRBV6-5 and TRBJ1-5; D is undetermined. In DNA, the CDR3 is TGTGCCAGCAGTTACTCCGCCGGGGTCGGCCAGCCCCAGCATTTT. Its translation is CASSYSAGVGQPQHF.